This is a list of T cell receptor beta chains from one sample in a study of blood T cell repertoires in COVID-19. The repertoire was sequenced with immunoSEQ multiplex PCR; TCRdb's copy has only in-frame clones and lacks some. Seen here are about 170,000 clones, approximately 79% observed once, and the top ten hold approximately 3%. Sequenced input: peripheral blood. All receptors come from a woman of 80 years or more with acute or convalescent COVID-19. Each CDR3 is given with its conserved first and last residue. A D gene is named only where the DNA matches it firmly. Rows may omit the clone size; those that give it use once, few, many or a size class.

d_gene	v_gene	abundance	j_gene	CDR3aa	CDR3nt
TRBD1	TRBV10-1	NA	TRBJ1-1	CASRATGVGTEAFF	TGCGCCAGCAGAGCTACAGGGGTGGGCACTGAAGCTTTCTTT
TRBD1	TRBV28	NA	TRBJ2-7	CASSLKPGQRAWGSSYEQYF	TGTGCCAGCAGTTTAAAACCGGGACAGCGAGCTTGGGGCAGCTCCTACGAGCAGTACTTC
NA	TRBV4-1	NA	TRBJ2-5	CASSLVFRETQYF	TGCGCCAGCAGCCTAGTTTTCCGGGAGACCCAGTACTTC
NA	TRBV2	NA	TRBJ1-6	CASSEGQAPLNSPLHF	TGTGCCAGCAGTGAAGGACAGGCACCTCTGAATTCACCCCTCCACTTT
NA	TRBV7-2	NA	TRBJ1-3	CASSFEGQVGNTIYF	TGTGCCAGCAGCTTCGAGGGTCAAGTTGGAAACACCATATATTTT
NA	TRBV2	NA	TRBJ2-5	CASNGGTPWGETQYF	TGTGCCAGCAATGGGGGGACCCCTTGGGGAGAGACCCAGTACTTC
NA	TRBV19	NA	TRBJ1-3	CASHHTGSSGNTIYF	TGTGCCAGTCACCATACTGGGAGCTCTGGAAACACCATATATTTT
TRBD1	TRBV6-5	NA	TRBJ2-7	CASGTGFYEQYF	TGTGCCAGCGGGACAGGGTTTTACGAGCAGTACTTC
TRBD2	TRBV28	few	TRBJ2-7	CASRDAGEGEQYF	TGTGCCAGCAGAGATGCGGGAGAGGGCGAGCAGTACTTC
NA	TRBV27	NA	TRBJ1-1	CASLTYQGLNTEAFF	TGTGCCAGCTTGACGTACCAGGGTTTGAACACTGAAGCTTTCTTT
NA	TRBV7-9	NA	TRBJ1-3	CASSLYPHTIYF	TGTGCCAGCAGCTTATATCCACATACCATATATTTT
NA	TRBV15	NA	TRBJ2-7	CATSRDRGGVSYEQYF	TGTGCCACCAGCAGAGATCGCGGCGGGGTCTCCTACGAGCAGTACTTC
NA	TRBV9	NA	TRBJ1-2	CASSSGGIANYGYTF	TGTGCCAGCAGCTCCGGGGGTATAGCTAACTATGGCTACACCTTC
NA	TRBV19	NA	TRBJ2-6	CASSITAGANVLTF	TGTGCCAGTAGTATCACTGCTGGGGCCAACGTCCTGACTTTC
NA	TRBV10-1	NA	TRBJ2-5	CASSESGLETQYF	TGCGCCAGCAGTGAATCGGGTCTGGAGACCCAGTACTTC
TRBD1	TRBV19	NA	TRBJ2-1	CASRPGQGANEQFF	TGTGCCAGTAGACCGGGACAGGGGGCTAATGAGCAGTTCTTC
NA	TRBV10-1	NA	TRBJ1-6	CASSARENSPLHF	TGCGCCAGCAGTGCCAGGGAAAATTCACCCCTCCACTTT
NA	TRBV29-1	NA	TRBJ1-2	CSVAPGQGGYGYTF	TGCAGCGTTGCCCCCGGACAAGGCGGCTATGGCTACACCTTC
TRBD1	TRBV11-3	NA	TRBJ2-2	CASSSPGQGYTGELFF	TGTGCCAGCAGCTCACCGGGACAGGGATACACCGGGGAGCTGTTTTTT
NA	TRBV29-1	NA	TRBJ2-7	CSVAVNYEQYF	TGCAGCGTTGCCGTAAACTACGAGCAGTACTTC
TRBD2	TRBV4-3	NA	TRBJ2-5	CASSQDHRSGETQYF	TGCGCCAGCAGCCAAGATCATCGTAGCGGGGAGACCCAGTACTTC
TRBD1	TRBV7-3	NA	TRBJ2-1	CASSSQGTVGNEQFF	TGTGCCAGCAGCTCACAGGGGACCGTAGGGAATGAGCAGTTCTTC
NA	TRBV30	few	TRBJ1-1	CACSRPGGDRTEAFF	TGTGCCTGTTCCAGACCGGGGGGGGATCGAACTGAAGCTTTCTTT
NA	TRBV28	NA	TRBJ1-6	CASSLTGFNSPLHF	TGTGCCAGCAGCCTCACAGGCTTTAATTCACCCCTCCACTTT
TRBD2	TRBV5-4	NA	TRBJ2-5	CASSLRGSETQYF	TGTGCCAGCAGCTTGCGCGGGAGTGAGACCCAGTACTTC
TRBD2	TRBV2	NA	TRBJ2-1	CASSPGTSGSYNEQFF	TGTGCCAGCAGCCCGGGGACTAGCGGCTCCTACAATGAGCAGTTCTTC